This T cell receptor (beta chain) came from a study of T cells in women clearing cervical HPV infection. The overall study: For cases, blood was sampled a median about 140 days after lesion detection, interquartile range roughly 80 to 200 days.

Comments on this clone: The CDR3 extends 3 residues past the end of the read, so its final part is completed from the germline J gene.

Trimming removed 3 bases from V and 1 base from J, with 10 bases in between. In germline, CDR1 is DFQATT, CDR2 SNEGSKA (reference sequence). This CDR3 has 14 residues. Assay used: immunoSEQ multiplex PCR; TCRdb lists only in-frame clones, some missing. The sample table sets out roughly 22,000 clones. The chain uses TRBV20-1 and TRBJ1-5; perhaps TRBD1 as D (5 bases). Input material: blood buffy coat. The TCR originated in a woman between 18 and 70 years old with a cervical HPV16 infection that either progressed to CIN3+ or cleared (not recorded which). CDR3 amino acids: CSARWGGSNQPQHF. The DNA read from the CDR3 is TGCAGTGCTAGGTGGGGGGGGAGCAATCAGCCC.